Below, 5 T cell receptor beta chains from the same sample are listed, as sequenced in a study of CD8 T cells in Susac syndrome. RNA, at roughly 0.45 to 1 ug, was reverse transcribed with random hexamers. TCRdb independently ran MiXCR on the immunoSEQ multiplex PCR reads; one entry per CDR3 protein. This table holds 170,000 or so distinct CDR3 sequences, about 96% found once. The sample consisted of CD4+ T cells from PBMCs. These receptors were obtained from a human donor with Susac syndrome.

The chain joins TRBV4-3 to TRBJ2-3, with D possibly matching TRBD1 (6 bases). CDR1 is LGHNA, CDR2 YSLEER, per germline. This CDR3 has 13 residues. Trimming took 3 bases from V and 8 from J, leaving 12 bases between them. The CDR3 DNA is TGCGCCAGCAGCCAGGAGGACAGAGCTACGCAGTATTTT. The encoded protein is CASSQEDRATQYF.

The chain carries TRBV18 and TRBJ1-4; D is unresolved. The length of the CDR3 is 13 residues. The V gene's germline CDR1 is KGHSH and CDR2 LQKENI. Trimming shortened V by 3 bases and J by 4 bases, and 6 bases separated the two germline ends. The CDR3 spells CASSPEINEKLFF. The CDR3 DNA sequence: TGTGCCAGCTCACCGGAAATTAATGAAAAACTGTTTTTT.

This clonotype appeared a single time. The rearrangement links TRBV18 to TRBJ1-1; D not certain. The CDR3 totals 14 residues. Per germline, CDR1 KGHSH and CDR2 LQKENI. Trimming shortened V by 3 bases and J by 1 base, and 9 bases separated the two germline ends. The CDR3 DNA is TGTGCCAGCTCACCTGGGCCCGGGAACACTGAAGCTTTCTTT. This encodes CASSPGPGNTEAFF.

The chain links TRBV11-2 to TRBJ2-7, with D possibly being TRBD2 (5 bases). Deletions cut 2 bases from V and 3 bases from J, with 8 bases between. The CDR3 sequence is 13 residues long. In germline, CDR1 is SGHAT, CDR2 FQNNGV. The CDR3 reads CASSLTGFYEQYF. The CDR3 nucleotides are TGTGCCAGCAGCTTAACGGGGTTCTACGAGCAGTACTTC.

The J gene is TRBJ2-1, the V gene TRBV11-1; TRBD1 matches 12 bases. Germline V gene data show CDR1 as SGHAT and CDR2 as FQDESV (reference sequence). The length of the CDR3 is 21 residues. The V gene end was trimmed by 1 base and the J gene end by 4 bases; junction bases not matched to a gene: 17. DNA for the CDR3: TGTGCCAGCAGCTTAGGTGTTGGGACAGGGGGCTACTTCGACTCTTACAATGAGCAGTTCTTC. Amino acids: CASSLGVGTGGYFDSYNEQFF. Combining the CDR3 with reference TRBV11-1 and TRBJ2-1 gives the whole variable domain EAEVAQSPRYKITEKSQAVAFWCDPISGHATLYWYRQILGQGPELLVQFQDESVVDDSQLPKDRFSAERLKGVDSTLKIQPAELGDSAMYLCASSLGVGTGGYFDSYNEQFFGPGTRLTVL.